Each of the 22 T cell receptor beta chains below was sequenced from the same sample in a study of vaccination and CD4 T cells after COVID-19. Sequenced with the Oncomine TCR Beta short-read assay was DNA taken from cultured CD4+ T cells. TCRdb re-called the PCR reads through MiXCR, storing one row per CDR3 protein. The sample carries around 13,000 distinct CDR3 sequences, around 42% recorded once. The sample's treatment: roughly nine-day PBMC culture with coronavirus spike peptide pools or control peptides (ViraFEST assay). These receptors are not linked to any known antigen. This specimen consisted of CD4+ T cells from blood, cultured in vitro, obtained before SARS-CoV-2 vaccination. The receptors were gathered from a human donor who had recovered from COVID-19.

This clonotype has just one count. The chain uses TRBV20-1 and TRBJ2-2, with D unresolved. The CDR3 spans 14 residues. Germline values: CDR1 DFQATT, CDR2 SNEGSKA (reference sequence). The V and J ends lost 3 bases and 8 bases respectively, with 16 bases between them. The CDR3 DNA follows: TGCAGTGCTAGGTCCTGGCGGCATATAGGGGAGCTGTTTTTT. Translating gives CSARSWRHIGELFF.

In its sample, this clonotype was seen a few times. The J gene is TRBJ1-2, the V gene TRBV7-9; 7 nucleotides align to TRBD1. V shed 5 bases, J shed 10 bases, and the junction held 4 bases outside the gene matches. The germline V gene has CDR1 SEHNR and CDR2 FQNEAQ (reference sequence). CDR3 length: 11 amino acids. In nucleotides, the CDR3 is TGTGCCAGCAGCCTAGGACAGGCCTACACCTTC. Protein product: CASSLGQAYTF.

The gene calls are TRBV29-1 and TRBJ1-1; the match to TRBD1 covers 7 bases. CDR3 size: 13 residues. V dropped 7 bases and J dropped 0; count of bases not matched to a gene: 5. CDR1 and CDR2 (germline): SQVTM, ANQGSEA. This chain's CDR3 is CSGGQRMNTEAFF. Written as DNA, the CDR3 is TGCAGCGGGGGACAGAGAATGAACACTGAAGCTTTCTTT.

This chain joins TRBV2 and TRBJ1-5, with TRBD1 identical over 8 bases. Trimming took 6 bases from V and 0 from J; bases not matched to a gene: 7. CDR1 and CDR2 from the germline V gene are SNHLY and FYNNEI. The CDR3 has 16 residues. This chain's CDR3 is CASSLQGARSNQPQHF. DNA of the CDR3: TGTGCCAGCAGCCTCCAGGGGGCTCGTAGCAATCAGCCCCAGCATTTT.

This clonotype appeared a few times. The V gene is TRBV27, the J gene TRBJ2-3, with D tentatively TRBD2 (7 bases). Trimming took off 4 bases at V and 0 bases at J, with 11 bases between the two ends. Germline CDR1 is MNHEY and CDR2 is SMNVEV (reference sequence). The CDR3 is 15 amino acids. This CDR3 reads CASSWGGGSTDTQYF. CDR3 nucleotide sequence: TGTGCCAGCAGTTGGGGGGGCGGGAGCACAGATACGCAGTATTTT.

The CDR3 DNA is TGTGCCATCAGTGGTAAGCGGGATGATGACGAGCAGTACTTC. Residues: CAISGKRDDDEQYF. The chain couples TRBV10-3 to TRBJ2-7; 7 bases agree with TRBD2. This CDR3 has 14 amino acids. CDR1 is ENHRY and CDR2 is SYGVKD in the germline V gene. V trimming: 4 bases; J trimming: 5 bases; junction bases outside the gene matches: 8.

This clonotype was counted once. This sequence joins TRBV7-2 and TRBJ2-7, with TRBD1 identical over 8 bases. This CDR3 is 17 amino acids long. Trimming cost V 5 bases and J 5 bases; bases outside gene matches: 17. CDR1 is SGHTA and CDR2 is FQGNSA in the germline V gene. The CDR3 region has the DNA TGTGCCAGCAGCCTGGCTTGGAGGACAGGGACGGCCCACGAGCAGTACTTC. Its protein product is CASSLAWRTGTAHEQYF. Variable domain in full (rest from reference TRBV7-2 and TRBJ2-7): GAGVSQSPSNKVTEKGKDVELRCDPISGHTALYWYRQSLGQGLEFLIYFQGNSAPDKSGLPSDRFSAERTGGSVSTLTIQRTQQEDSAVYLCASSLAWRTGTAHEQYFGPGTRLTVT.

This clonotype came up a few times. J is TRBJ1-1 and V is TRBV6-2 or TRBV6-3, with D maybe TRBD1 (6 bases). The CDR3 is 13 residues long. Germline V lookup: CDR1 MNHEY, CDR2 SVGEGT. The V gene lost 2 bases and the J gene lost 2 bases, with 6 bases spanning the gap. The CDR3 is CASSYGGNTEAFF. CDR3 nucleotide sequence: TGTGCCAGCAGTTACGGGGGCAACACTGAAGCTTTCTTT.

The chain uses TRBV20-1 and TRBJ1-2; 7 bases match TRBD1. The CDR3 runs to 14 residues. Germline V gene sequence: CDR1 DFQATT, CDR2 SNEGSKA (reference sequence). J lost 4 bases, V lost 5 bases, and 10 bases had no gene match. DNA for the CDR3: TGCAGTGCTCAACCCCCGACAGGGATCTATGGCTACACCTTC. It encodes CSAQPPTGIYGYTF.

The gene calls are TRBV11-1 and TRBJ2-5; perhaps TRBD1 as D (5 bases). The CDR3 consists of 13 residues. Per the germline V gene, CDR1 is SGHAT and CDR2 is FQDESV (reference sequence). V was cut by 5 bases and J by 1 base, with 8 bases left in between. CDR3 in DNA: TGTGCCAGCAGCGTAGGGGCCCAAGAGACCCAGTACTTC. Protein: CASSVGAQETQYF.

This clonotype was found a few times. The chain is built from TRBV6-2 or TRBV6-3 and TRBJ1-2; 10 bases map to TRBD1. This CDR3 comprises 14 residues. Germline assignment: CDR1 MNHEY and CDR2 SVGEGT. Germline trimming cut 4 bases from V and 6 bases from J; bases unmatched to any gene: 5. In nucleotides, the CDR3 is TGTGCCAGCAGTTCCAGGGGACAGGGGAATGGCTACACCTTC. This gives the protein CASSSRGQGNGYTF.

The chain joins TRBV5-8 to TRBJ1-2; TRBD1 agrees at 9 bases. The junction had 9 bases not matched to a gene; V was cut back by 5 bases and J by 4 bases. The CDR3 runs 15 residues. CDR1 is SGHTS and CDR2 is YDEGEE in the germline V gene. The CDR3 region has the DNA TGTGCCAGCAGTCTTCAGGACAGGGGATTCTATGGCTACACCTTC. Residues: CASSLQDRGFYGYTF. The full variable domain, completed using reference TRBV5-8 and TRBJ1-2, is EAGVTQSPTHLIKTRGQQATLRCSPISGHTSVYWYQQALGLGLQFLLWYDEGEERNRGNFPPRFSGRQFPNYSSELNVNALELEDSALYLCASSLQDRGFYGYTFGSGTRLTVV.

This clonotype is deemed medium-sized. This chain uses TRBV7-9 with TRBJ2-2; 8 bases match TRBD2. V lost 6 bases, J lost 5 bases, and 8 bases stayed unmatched. In germline, CDR1 is SEHNR, CDR2 FQNEAQ (reference sequence). The CDR3 is 15 residues long. CDR3 amino acids: CASRRGDPGTGELFF. The CDR3 coding sequence is TGTGCCAGCAGGCGGGGGGATCCCGGAACCGGGGAGCTGTTTTTT.

CDR3 sequence reads: CASRGLGQETQYF. CDR3 in DNA: TGCGCCAGCAGGGGCCTGGGCCAAGAGACCCAGTACTTC. The gene calls are TRBV5-1 and TRBJ2-5; D gene ambiguous. Germline V gene data show CDR1 as SGHRS and CDR2 as YFSETQ. Trimming cost V 5 bases and J 1 base, with 9 bases left between them. There are 13 residues in the CDR3.

The genes are TRBV6-1 and TRBJ1-6, with a tentative D call TRBD1 (6 bases). Germline CDR1 reads MNHNS; CDR2 reads SASEGT. V gave up 8 bases and J gave up 6 bases, with 20 bases separating them. CDR3 length equals 16 residues. CDR3 sequence reads: CASLPTGRRGNSPLHF. The CDR3 DNA reads TGTGCCAGCCTTCCGACAGGTCGCAGGGGTAATTCACCCCTCCACTTT.

J is TRBJ2-5 and V is TRBV20-1; TRBD2 matches at 7 bases. Trimming took 5 bases from V and 2 from J; bases not matched to a gene: 2. The germline V gene encodes CDR1 DFQATT and CDR2 SNEGSKA (reference sequence). The CDR3 extends over 12 amino acids. Written as DNA, the CDR3 is TGCAGTGCTTTAGCGGGTCAAGAGACCCAGTACTTC. Translating gives CSALAGQETQYF.

CDR3 region: CASRIDRNSPLHF. CDR3 nucleotide sequence: TGTGCCAGTAGGATCGACAGGAATTCACCCCTCCACTTT. The chain links TRBV19 to TRBJ1-6; perhaps TRBD1 as D (6 bases). V lost 6 bases and J lost 7, with 10 bases in between. The CDR3 spans 13 residues. Germline lookup yields CDR1 LNHDA and CDR2 SQIVND (reference sequence). Combining the CDR3 with reference TRBV19 and TRBJ1-6 gives the whole variable domain DGGITQSPKYLFRKEGQNVTLSCEQNLNHDAMYWYRQDPGQGLRLIYYSQIVNDFQKGDIAEGYSVSREKKESFPLTVTSAQKNPTAFYLCASRIDRNSPLHFGNGTRLTVT.

This clonotype was seen more than once but under ten times. This chain joins TRBV20-1 and TRBJ2-7; the match to TRBD1 covers 10 bases. Germline trimming cut 1 base from V and 5 bases from J; bases unmatched to any gene: 8. The length of the CDR3 is 15 residues. In germline, CDR1 is DFQATT, CDR2 SNEGSKA (reference sequence). The CDR3, as DNA: TGCAGTGCTAGAGGTCCCGGGACAGGGGTACACGAGCAGTACTTC. Translation: CSARGPGTGVHEQYF.

The chain combines TRBV4-3 with TRBJ2-1; TRBD2 matches at 8 bases. The CDR3 consists of 18 residues. V was pared by 4 bases and J by 2 bases, with 13 bases of the junction left unmatched. Per germline, CDR1 LGHNA and CDR2 YSLEER. CDR3 nucleotide sequence: TGCGCCAGCAGCCGACGCCTCGCGGGAGGCTCGGCCTACAATGAGCAGTTCTTC. Translating it yields CASSRRLAGGSAYNEQFF.

The V and J genes are TRBV12-2 and TRBJ2-7. TRBV12-2 corresponds to a pseudogene. The CDR3 spans 14 residues. DNA of the CDR3: TGTGCAAGTCGCTTAGGTTACCGCGTCTACGAGCAGTACTTC. This codes for CASRLGYRVYEQYF.

This clonotype was detected a few times. The chain uses TRBV28 and TRBJ2-7, with D hard to call. V dropped 5 bases and J dropped 6 bases, with 17 bases sitting between them. The CDR3 is 14 residues long. CDR1 is MDHEN, CDR2 SYDVKM, per germline. This CDR3 is CASSQPPMAVEQYF. CDR3 in DNA: TGTGCCAGCAGTCAACCCCCGATGGCGGTCGAGCAGTACTTC. Supplemented by reference TRBV28 and TRBJ2-7, the full variable domain reads DVKVTQSSRYLVKRTGEKVFLECVQDMDHENMFWYRQDPGLGLRLIYFSYDVKMKEKGDIPEGYSVSREKKERFSLILESASTNQTSMYLCASSQPPMAVEQYFGPGTRLTVT.

The chain employs TRBV5-1 and TRBJ1-1; D ambiguous. CDR1 SGHRS and CDR2 YFSETQ come from the germline V gene. V was clipped by 4 bases and J by 6 bases, with 10 bases between them. The CDR3 is 12 amino acids. This CDR3 reads CASSIGRAEAFF. The DNA of the CDR3 is TGCGCCAGCAGCATAGGACGAGCTGAAGCTTTCTTT.